The 13 T cell receptor beta chains reported below all come from one sample, sequenced in a study of shared clonotypes between healthy human individuals. The data were produced by immunoSEQ multiplex PCR, yet TCRdb's version contains in-frame clones alone and is incomplete. This table holds about 530,000 clones, almost 80% found once. Material for sequencing was PBMCs. The source is a woman in her 40s in good health. Some clones in this sample may be carry-over from other donors' samples.

This clone was seen just once. This sequence joins TRBV2 and TRBJ2-3, with D unclear. This CDR3 is 14 amino acids long. Germline lookup yields CDR1 SNHLY and CDR2 FYNNEI. Trimming removed 4 bases from V and 3 bases from J, with 11 bases in between. This chain's CDR3 is CASSAQLSTDTQYF. CDR3 sequence (DNA): TGTGCCAGCAGTGCACAGCTATCTACAGATACGCAGTATTTT.

The genes are TRBV10-2 and TRBJ2-1, with a tentative D call TRBD2 (6 bases). This CDR3 has 14 amino acids. Trimming took off 6 bases at V and 4 bases at J, with 13 bases between the two ends. Germline CDR1 is WSHSY and CDR2 is SAAADI. The CDR3 nucleotides read TGCGCCAGCAGACCCGGACTACCTTACAATGAGCAGTTCTTC. Amino acid sequence: CASRPGLPYNEQFF.

This clone was observed a single time. CDR3 coding DNA: TGTGCCAGCAGTTTTACGATCGGCGGCTACACCTTC. Encoded protein: CASSFTIGGYTF. The chain recombines TRBV28 with TRBJ1-2; D remains unclear. The ends were cut back, 3 bases at V and 8 bases at J, with 10 bases in the middle. Germline V CDR1 and CDR2: MDHEN, SYDVKM. The CDR3 is made up of 12 amino acids.

The chain uses TRBV28 and TRBJ1-3; D ambiguous. The V end lost 6 bases, the J end lost 0 bases, and 12 bases lay between the germline ends. The germline CDR1 and CDR2 sequences are MDHEN and SYDVKM. The CDR3 is 15 amino acids. For the CDR3, the DNA is TGTGCCAGCAGAGGCAGAAGCGTCTCTGGAAACACCATATATTTT. It specifies CASRGRSVSGNTIYF.

This clone was found a few times. The chain couples TRBV28 to TRBJ1-5; D unresolved. The germline V gene has CDR1 MDHEN and CDR2 SYDVKM. Trimming left V 2 bases short and J 7 bases short, with 6 bases between. The CDR3 consists of 12 residues. The CDR3 nucleotides are TGTGCCAGCAGTTTAACGTCACAGCCCCAGCATTTT. It encodes CASSLTSQPQHF.

This clone showed up just a few times. The rearrangement joins TRBV19 to TRBJ2-5, with 7 bases lining up with TRBD2. The closer fit of TRBJ2-7 to the DNA end suggests the J call may be wrong. Per germline, CDR1 LNHDA and CDR2 SQIVND (reference sequence). The CDR3 extends over 15 amino acids. CDR3 residues: CASSIGSGGPYEQYF. The CDR3 region has the DNA TGTGCCAGTAGTATTGGGTCGGGAGGCCCCTACGAGCAGTACTTC.

This chain connects TRBV21-1 to TRBJ2-1. TRBV21-1 counts as a pseudogene. The CDR3 is 19 amino acids. The CDR3 loop reads CASTPGESARKGVFNEQFF. CDR3 DNA: TGTGCCAGCACCCCGGGGGAATCCGCGCGTAAGGGGGTATTCAATGAGCAGTTCTTC.

Comments on this clone: Other nucleotide sequences from this sample produce the same CDR3. The rearrangement uses TRBV15 and TRBJ2-7, with D possibly matching TRBD2 (6 bases). Germline V lookup: CDR1 LNHNV, CDR2 YYDKDF (reference sequence). V dropped 0 bases and J dropped 4 bases, with 10 bases sitting between them. CDR3 length equals 14 residues. The CDR3 bases are TGTGCCACCAGCAGAGATCCCGGAGGGTACGAGCAGTACTTC. Translating it yields CATSRDPGGYEQYF. The whole variable domain, filled in from reference TRBV15 and TRBJ2-7, reads DAMVIQNPRYQVTQFGKPVTLSCSQTLNHNVMYWYQQKSSQAPKLLFHYYDKDFNNEADTPDNFQSRRPNTSFCFLDIRSPGLGDTAMYLCATSRDPGGYEQYFGPGTRLTVT.

J is TRBJ2-7 and V is TRBV7-9; D perhaps matches TRBD1 (6 bases). The germline V gene has CDR1 SEHNR and CDR2 FQNEAQ (reference sequence). Trimming removed 5 bases from V and 4 bases from J, with 21 bases in between. The CDR3 sequence is 16 residues long. In nucleotides, the CDR3 is TGTGCCAGCAGCCATCCCCCCTCCAGGGGATATTACGAGCAGTACTTC. It specifies CASSHPPSRGYYEQYF.

The sample holds a few counts of this clone. The CDR3 sequence is CASSPGQPLAKNIQYF. As DNA, the CDR3 is TGCGCCAGCAGCCCGGGACAACCACTAGCCAAAAACATTCAGTACTTC. The V call is TRBV5-1, the J call TRBJ2-4, with D possibly being TRBD1 (6 bases). This CDR3 spans 16 amino acids. V was shortened by 4 bases and J by 0 bases, with 14 bases between the two germline ends. The germline CDR1 and CDR2 sequences are SGHRS and YFSETQ.

Here the CDR3 reads CASGEPGLPPLNPSTDTQYF. CDR3 DNA: TGTGCCAGCGGGGAGCCGGGACTTCCGCCCTTAAATCCTAGCACAGATACGCAGTATTTT. This chain uses TRBV2 with TRBJ2-3, with D possibly TRBD2 on 6 matching bases. Trimming took 8 bases from V and 0 from J, leaving 30 bases between them. The germline CDR1 and CDR2 sequences are SNHLY and FYNNEI. The CDR3 sequence is 20 residues long. Filled out from reference TRBV2 and TRBJ2-3, the complete variable domain reads EPEVTQTPSHQVTQMGQEVILRCVPISNHLYFYWYRQILGQKVEFLVSFYNNEISEKSEIFDDQFSVERPDGSNFTLKIRSTKLEDSAMYFCASGEPGLPPLNPSTDTQYFGPGTRLTVL.

The genes are TRBV28 and TRBJ1-5; TRBD1 might be the D (5 bases). CDR1 MDHEN and CDR2 SYDVKM come from the germline V gene. CDR3 length equals 15 residues. V lost 3 bases to trimming and J lost 4 bases, with 13 bases between them. The CDR3 region has the DNA TGTGCCAGCAGTTTTCGGGACTTAGGTAATCAGCCCCAGCATTTT. It specifies CASSFRDLGNQPQHF.

J is TRBJ1-4 and V is TRBV6-6; no reliable D call. Germline CDR1 MNHNY, CDR2 SVGAGI (reference sequence). This CDR3 is built from 11 residues. Trimming left V 5 bases short and J 8 bases short, with 6 bases between. CDR3 bases: TGTGCCAGCAGTGATTACGAAAAACTGTTTTTT. Translating it yields CASSDYEKLFF.